Below are 27 T cell receptor beta chains sequenced from a single sample in a study of persistence of HIV-infected CD4 T cells. Cells were stimulated nonspecifically with anti-CD3/anti-CD28 magnetic beads. Sorting selected CD4+ T cells upregulating both CD40 ligand and CD69. Their antigen targets remain unknown. The immunoSEQ assay was version 4, run in survey mode. This table comes from immunoSEQ multiplex PCR, and its TCRdb copy is limited to in-frame clones, with some not included. The sample lists under 50,000 clones, approximately 91% seen once, with approximately 2% in the top ten. The sample was CD4+ T cells sorted from PBMCs after approximately 19-hour stimulation, taken from a patient who received antiretroviral therapy. All receptors derive from an adult man with HIV who was CMV-seropositive.

The chain uses TRBV2 and TRBJ2-7, with unresolved D. The germline CDR1 and CDR2 sequences are SNHLY and FYNNEI. The CDR3 covers 12 residues. Trimming left V 9 bases short and J 2 bases short, with 11 bases between. CDR3 region: CASKDNPYEQYF. DNA of the CDR3: TGTGCCAGTAAGGATAACCCCTACGAGCAGTACTTC.

The CDR3 spells CASSLAGNTGELFF. DNA for the CDR3: TGTGCCAGCAGCTTAGCGGGGAACACCGGGGAGCTGTTTTTT. V gene TRBV7-9 combines with J gene TRBJ2-2; D not resolved. The V gene's germline CDR1 is SEHNR and CDR2 FQNEAQ (reference sequence). CDR3 length equals 14 residues. V lost 0 bases and J lost 1, with 3 bases in between.

The chain couples TRBV7-9 to TRBJ2-2; 7 bases match TRBD2. Germline V gene data show CDR1 as SEHNR and CDR2 as FQNEAQ (reference sequence). The CDR3 loop spans 17 amino acids. V lost 3 bases and J lost 1; bases outside the gene matches: 8. CDR3 bases: TGTGCCAGCAGCTTCCCCGAGGGCGGGGGGAACACCGGGGAGCTGTTTTTT. Translation gives CASSFPEGGGNTGELFF.

The rearrangement links TRBV28 to TRBJ1-1, with D hard to call. Between the trimmed V and J ends, which lost 6 bases and 1 base, there was a span of 12 bases. CDR1 and CDR2 (germline): MDHEN, SYDVKM. This CDR3 has 14 amino acids. The CDR3 nucleotides are TGTGCCAGCAGGTCCCCGGGAGGGAACACTGAAGCTTTCTTT. The encoded protein is CASRSPGGNTEAFF.

The J gene is TRBJ1-4, the V gene TRBV29-1; D not certain. The CDR3 extends over 11 amino acids. The V gene lost 4 bases and the J gene lost 4 bases, with 4 bases spanning the gap. From germline, CDR1 is SQVTM and CDR2 ANQGSEA. Here the CDR3 DNA reads TGCAGCGTTGGGGGTAATGAAAAACTGTTTTTT. Residues: CSVGGNEKLFF.

The rearrangement joins TRBV18 to TRBJ2-3, with TRBD1 identical over 8 bases. Per the germline V gene, CDR1 is KGHSH and CDR2 is LQKENI. After removal of 3 bases from V and 6 bases from J, the junction contained 11 bases not matched to a gene. The CDR3 covers 16 residues. The CDR3 loop reads CASSPAGQGTRDTQYF. The CDR3 nucleotides are TGTGCCAGCTCACCGGCAGGACAGGGTACTCGGGATACGCAGTATTTT. Filled out from reference TRBV18 and TRBJ2-3, the complete variable domain reads NAGVMQNPRHLVRRRGQEARLRCSPMKGHSHVYWYRQLPEEGLKFMVYLQKENIIDESGMPKERFSAEFPKEGPSILRIQQVVRGDSAAYFCASSPAGQGTRDTQYFGPGTRLTVL.

V gene TRBV7-2 combines with J gene TRBJ1-5, with TRBD1 as a possible D gene (6 bases). Trimming stripped 5 bases from V and 3 bases from J, with 11 bases between. CDR3 size: 14 residues. Germline assignment: CDR1 SGHTA and CDR2 FQGNSA. The DNA of the CDR3 is TGTGCCAGCAGCGTCCGGGACAACAATCAGCCCCAGCATTTT. Its protein is CASSVRDNNQPQHF.

CDR3 DNA: TGTGCCAGCAGTCCCACGGGGCCGGATCAGCCCCAGCATTTT. Its protein is CASSPTGPDQPQHF. The chain links TRBV6-6 to TRBJ1-5, with D possibly TRBD1 on 5 matching bases. The ends were cut back, 5 bases at V and 5 bases at J, with 13 bases in the middle. Germline CDR1 MNHNY, CDR2 SVGAGI (reference sequence). The CDR3 spans 14 residues.

This chain links TRBV11-2 with TRBJ2-3; the match to TRBD2 covers 9 bases. The CDR3 contains 18 residues. V shed 2 bases, J shed 2 bases, and the junction held 11 bases outside the gene matches. Germline assignment: CDR1 SGHAT and CDR2 FQNNGV. The CDR3 spells CASSLLWASGEPTDTQYF. For the CDR3, the DNA is TGTGCCAGCAGCTTACTCTGGGCTAGCGGGGAACCCACAGATACGCAGTATTTT.

This clone was counted once. The V and J genes are TRBV6-5 and TRBJ1-6; 9 bases are a match to TRBD1. Germline V gene lookup returns CDR1 MNHEY and CDR2 SVGAGI. The CDR3 spans 14 residues. V lost 7 bases, J lost 9 bases, and 7 bases stayed unmatched. CDR3 residues: CASTRDRVFSPLHF. CDR3 sequence (DNA): TGTGCCAGCACCCGGGACAGGGTATTTTCACCCCTCCACTTT.

The V gene is TRBV4-1, the J gene TRBJ1-5; 10 nucleotides match TRBD1. The germline V gene encodes CDR1 MGHRA and CDR2 YSYEKL. The CDR3 length is 15 residues. With V trimmed by 1 base and J by 7 bases, 4 bases remained unmatched. The CDR3 loop is CASSQGQGARQPQHF. CDR3 DNA sequence: TGCGCCAGCAGCCAAGGACAGGGGGCTCGGCAGCCCCAGCATTTT.

In its sample, this clone was seen once. The chain carries TRBV6-5 and TRBJ1-1; 7 positions agree with TRBD1. The CDR3 covers 13 residues. Germline assignment: CDR1 MNHEY and CDR2 SVGAGI. V shed 6 bases, J shed 4 bases, and the junction held 5 bases outside the gene matches. CDR3 DNA: TGTGCCAGCAGAGCTACAGGGGCCACTGAAGCTTTCTTT. Encoded protein: CASRATGATEAFF.

This chain connects TRBV9 to TRBJ2-7, with 8 bases aligning to TRBD1. CDR3 length: 15 amino acids. Germline CDR1 SGDLS, CDR2 YYNGEE. V gave up 2 bases and J gave up 2 bases; unmatched junction bases: 6. CDR3 in DNA: TGTGCCAGCAGCGTCGCCGGGACAGGCGCCTACGAGCAGTACTTC. Its protein is CASSVAGTGAYEQYF.

The V call is TRBV7-3, the J call TRBJ2-5, with 7 bases fitting TRBD1. Germline V gene lookup returns CDR1 SGHTA and CDR2 FQGTGA. V gave up 5 bases and J gave up 5 bases; unmatched junction bases: 8. CDR3 length: 14 residues. Here the CDR3 DNA reads TGTGCCAGCAGCCCCAGGACAGGAGCGGAGACCCAGTACTTC. It codes for CASSPRTGAETQYF. The variable domain in full, completed from reference TRBV7-3 and TRBJ2-5, reads GAGVSQTPSNKVTEKGKYVELRCDPISGHTALYWYRQSLGQGPEFLIYFQGTGAADDSGLPNDRFFAVRPEGSVSTLKIQRTERGDSAVYLCASSPRTGAETQYFGPGTRLLVL.

The chain links TRBV19 to TRBJ1-4, with a weak D call TRBD1 (6 bases). Trimming stripped 6 bases from V and 5 bases from J, with 22 bases between. The CDR3 totals 17 residues. Per the germline V gene, CDR1 is LNHDA and CDR2 is SQIVND (reference sequence). CDR3 DNA sequence: TGTGCCAGTAGCCATAGAACCCGACAGGCCCCAAATGAAAAACTGTTTTTT. Amino acid sequence: CASSHRTRQAPNEKLFF.

This clone showed up just once. This chain joins TRBV2 and TRBJ1-5; maybe TRBD1 (6 bases). The CDR3 loop spans 14 amino acids. Per germline, CDR1 SNHLY and CDR2 FYNNEI. The V end was cut by 6 bases, the J end by 5 bases, with 14 bases between. The CDR3 sequence is CASSIGGWHQPQHF. The CDR3 nucleotides are TGTGCCAGCAGCATAGGGGGTTGGCATCAGCCCCAGCATTTT. The variable domain in full, completed from reference TRBV2 and TRBJ1-5, reads EPEVTQTPSHQVTQMGQEVILRCVPISNHLYFYWYRQILGQKVEFLVSFYNNEISEKSEIFDDQFSVERPDGSNFTLKIRSTKLEDSAMYFCASSIGGWHQPQHFGDGTRLSIL.

The rearrangement uses TRBV5-1 and TRBJ2-3; 7 nucleotides match TRBD2. Trimming took 4 bases from V and 0 from J; bases not matched to a gene: 5. The germline gives CDR1 SGHRS, CDR2 YFSETQ. The CDR3 totals 15 residues. The CDR3 DNA reads TGCGCCAGCAGCCTTCCTAGCGGAAGCACAGATACGCAGTATTTT. It is translated as CASSLPSGSTDTQYF.

The rearrangement joins TRBV6-5 to TRBJ1-6; no clear D. CDR1 is MNHEY and CDR2 is SVGAGI in the germline V gene. This CDR3 region has 14 residues. Trimming took 2 bases from V and 6 from J, leaving 8 bases between them. The CDR3 DNA is TGTGCCAGCAGTTACACCAGAATTAATTCACCCCTCCACTTT. It is translated as CASSYTRINSPLHF.

The V gene is TRBV3-1 (or the pseudogene TRBV3-2), the J gene TRBJ2-1; D remains ambiguous. Trimming cost V 0 bases and J 5 bases, with 11 bases left between them. The CDR3 has 15 residues. In germline, CDR1 is LGHDT, CDR2 YNNKEL (reference sequence). Here the CDR3 reads CASSQDTHPDNEQFF. The CDR3 coding sequence is TGTGCCAGCAGCCAAGATACCCACCCGGACAATGAGCAGTTCTTC.

The chain employs TRBV7-8 and TRBJ2-2; D remains ambiguous. The V gene lost 5 bases and the J gene lost 5 bases, with 12 bases spanning the gap. This CDR3 comprises 14 residues. Germline CDR1 is SGHVS and CDR2 is FQNEAQ. The CDR3 is CASSRWGRTGELFF. The CDR3 bases are TGTGCCAGCAGCCGGTGGGGAAGGACCGGGGAGCTGTTTTTT.

The gene calls are TRBV9 and TRBJ2-3; D possibly matches TRBD1 or TRBD2 (5 bases each). There are 15 residues in the CDR3. Germline V CDR1 and CDR2: SGDLS, YYNGEE. V gave up 1 base and J gave up 1 base, with 10 bases separating them. The CDR3 loop is CASSVRDGGTDTQYF. The CDR3 bases are TGTGCCAGCAGCGTACGGGACGGAGGCACAGATACGCAGTATTTT.

The rearrangement uses TRBV5-4 and TRBJ2-1; the D call may be TRBD1 or TRBD2 (6 bases each). Germline values: CDR1 SGHNT, CDR2 YYREEE (reference sequence). The CDR3 consists of 16 residues. V shed 0 bases and J shed 9 bases, with 19 bases lying between them. The CDR3 region is CASSLVGGGPGGEQFF. CDR3 DNA sequence: TGTGCCAGCAGCTTGGTTGGTGGGGGCCCCGGGGGTGAGCAGTTCTTC.

This clone was counted once. The chain couples TRBV10-3 to TRBJ1-2, with D perhaps matching TRBD1 (5 bases). CDR3 length: 13 residues. Trimming stripped 2 bases from V and 8 bases from J, with 12 bases between. The germline V gene has CDR1 ENHRY and CDR2 SYGVKD. The CDR3 bases are TGTGCCATCAGTGAGACAACAGGCGGGGGCTACACCTTC. Translating it yields CAISETTGGGYTF.

This chain joins TRBV4-2 and TRBJ2-3; 9 nucleotides line up with TRBD2. The CDR3 runs 17 residues. Germline V gene data show CDR1 as LGHNA and CDR2 as YNFKEQ. J gave up 0 bases and V 3 bases, and 7 bases lay outside the gene matches. CDR3 in DNA: TGTGCCAGCAGCCACGGCGGGGGGGATACTAGCACAGATACGCAGTATTTT. The encoded protein is CASSHGGGDTSTDTQYF.

The chain combines TRBV7-9 with TRBJ1-1, with 7 bases lining up with TRBD1. J gave up 1 base and V 5 bases, and 4 bases lay outside the gene matches. The CDR3 consists of 14 residues. Germline lookup yields CDR1 SEHNR and CDR2 FQNEAQ (reference sequence). The CDR3 here is CASSPGQANTEAFF. The CDR3, as DNA: TGTGCCAGCAGCCCCGGACAGGCGAACACTGAAGCTTTCTTT.

This clone was picked up one time. V is TRBV21-1 and J is TRBJ1-5; TRBD1, the D gene given by the table, was not confirmed from the DNA. TRBV21-1 is termed a pseudogene. The CDR3 has 16 amino acids. CDR3 protein: CAGHCRNDPRNQPQHF. In DNA, the CDR3 is TGTGCCGGACATTGCAGGAACGACCCCCGCAATCAGCCCCAGCATTTT.

V usage is TRBV7-3 and J usage is TRBJ2-1; TRBD2 matches 13 bases. CDR1 and CDR2 from the germline V gene are SGHTA and FQGTGA. Germline trimming cut 4 bases from V and 8 bases from J; bases unmatched to any gene: 8. The CDR3 is 16 residues long. The CDR3 nucleotides are TGTGCCAGCAGCTCCAGACTAGCGGGGGGTTTGGATGAGCAGTTCTTC. It is translated as CASSSRLAGGLDEQFF.